This T cell receptor beta chain was recorded in a study of blood T cell repertoires in COVID-19. Here immunoSEQ multiplex PCR was the method, and the copy in TCRdb shows in-frame clones only, minus some. The sample includes roughly 120,000 clones, about nine tenths of them seen just once. The TCR comes from a woman between 65 and 79 years old with acute or convalescent COVID-19. Source material: peripheral blood.

The CDR3 sequence is CASSIINNRKDGYTF. Written as DNA, the CDR3 is TGTGCCAGTAGTATAATAAACAACAGGAAAGATGGCTACACCTTC. The chain uses TRBV19 and TRBJ1-2; D might be TRBD1 (5 bases). From germline, CDR1 is LNHDA and CDR2 SQIVND (reference sequence). The V and J ends lost 2 bases and 6 bases respectively, with 16 bases between them. The CDR3 contains 15 residues.